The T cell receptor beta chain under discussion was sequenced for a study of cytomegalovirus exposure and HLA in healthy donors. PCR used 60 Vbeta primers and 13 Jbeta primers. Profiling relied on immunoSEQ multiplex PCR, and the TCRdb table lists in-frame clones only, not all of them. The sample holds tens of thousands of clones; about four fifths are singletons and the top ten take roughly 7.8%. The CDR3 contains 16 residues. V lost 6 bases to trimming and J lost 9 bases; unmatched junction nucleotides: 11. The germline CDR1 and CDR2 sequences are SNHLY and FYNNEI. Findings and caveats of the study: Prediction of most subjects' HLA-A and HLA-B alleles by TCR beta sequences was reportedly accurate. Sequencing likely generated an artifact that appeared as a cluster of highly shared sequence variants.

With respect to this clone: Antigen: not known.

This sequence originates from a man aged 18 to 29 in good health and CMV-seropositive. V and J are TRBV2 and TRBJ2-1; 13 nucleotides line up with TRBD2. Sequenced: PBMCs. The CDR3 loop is CASRMVLLAGGSEQFF. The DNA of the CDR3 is TGTGCCAGCAGAATGGTCCTACTAGCGGGGGGGAGTGAGCAGTTCTTC.